Presented here are 26 T cell receptor beta chains from one specimen sequenced in a study of blood T cells in healthy people across ages. It was with a sample-barcoded 5' primer and a J-beta primer mix that a second PCR of about 7 to 12 cycles was run. Each CDR3 protein gets one entry after TCRdb re-called the 5' RACE reads with MiXCR. This table holds approximately 1.5 million distinct CDR3 sequences, about 45% found once. The sample consisted of blood. All receptors derive from a woman under 30 in good health.

CDR3: CASSQGGTNTDTQYF. CDR3 nucleotides: TGCGCCAGCAGCCAAGGGGGAACTAACACAGATACGCAGTATTTT. The chain couples TRBV4-3 to TRBJ2-3, with D unclear. Per germline, CDR1 LGHNA and CDR2 YSLEER. V gave up 1 base and J gave up 2 bases, with 10 bases separating them. The CDR3 length is 15 residues.

The chain employs TRBV7-2 and TRBJ1-2; TRBD1 aligns across 12 bases. The V and J ends lost 3 bases and 6 bases, in that order; junction bases with no gene match: 8. There are 16 residues in the CDR3. CDR1 SGHTA and CDR2 FQGNSA come from the germline V gene. In DNA, the CDR3 is TGTGCCAGCAGCTTTGTTCCGGGACAGGGGGCGAATGGCTACACCTTC. Translation gives CASSFVPGQGANGYTF.

Only one count was recorded for this clonotype. V gene TRBV12-3 or TRBV12-4 combines with J gene TRBJ2-1, with 13 positions matching TRBD2. V gave up 8 bases and J gave up 7 bases; unmatched junction bases: 5. The CDR3 is 14 residues long. CDR3 sequence (DNA): TGTGCCAGCGGCCCGGGACTAGCGGGAAATGAGCAGTTCTTC. Translated, it gives CASGPGLAGNEQFF.

The V and J genes are TRBV25-1 and TRBJ1-4; no definite D call. V lost 1 base and J lost 5, with 8 bases in between. Germline V gene lookup returns CDR1 MGHDK and CDR2 SYGVNS. The CDR3 contains 14 residues. The CDR3 loop reads CASSESESNEKLFF. In nucleotides, the CDR3 is TGTGCCAGCAGTGAATCCGAAAGCAATGAAAAACTGTTTTTT.

About this clonotype itself: A read error may be the cause here, since a much bigger clone is one base away. The J gene is TRBJ2-1, the V gene TRBV7-2; D gene unclear. The J call may be mistaken, given a closer DNA end match to TRBJ2-7. The germline V gene encodes CDR1 SGHTA and CDR2 FQGNSA. This CDR3 region has 12 residues. This CDR3 is CASSASYNEQYF. CDR3 DNA sequence: TGTGCCAGCAGCGCCTCTTACAATGAGCAGTACTTC.

The table lists this clonotype with a few counts. The genes are TRBV6-5 and TRBJ2-6; D gene uncertain. The CDR3 runs to 15 residues. Germline V CDR1 and CDR2: MNHEY, SVGAGI. Trimming left V 5 bases short and J 6 bases short, with 14 bases between. The CDR3 bases are TGTGCCAGCAGTCCTTTTCACCTCCAGGCCAACGTCCTGACTTTC. It translates to CASSPFHLQANVLTF.

This clonotype was detected ten times or more. This CDR3 reads CSARDLRTERTEAFF. The CDR3 nucleotides are TGCAGTGCTAGAGATCTCCGGACCGAAAGGACTGAAGCTTTCTTT. V usage is TRBV20-1 and J usage is TRBJ1-1; D not resolved. V lost 0 bases, J lost 5 bases, and 16 bases lay in between. This CDR3 has 15 amino acids. Germline assignment: CDR1 DFQATT and CDR2 SNEGSKA (reference sequence).

J is TRBJ2-3 and V is TRBV20-1; the match to TRBD2 covers 9 bases. The V gene end was trimmed by 5 bases and the J gene end by 6 bases; junction bases not matched to a gene: 12. In germline, CDR1 is DFQATT, CDR2 SNEGSKA (reference sequence). The CDR3 consists of 15 residues. The CDR3 coding sequence is TGCAGTGCTGTACCGGGACTAGCTCCTCGGGATACGCAGTATTTT. Protein sequence: CSAVPGLAPRDTQYF.

This clonotype was counted between two and nine times. This chain joins TRBV4-3 and TRBJ1-1; D may be TRBD1 (5 bases). The CDR3 contains 15 residues. V was trimmed by 4 bases and J by 4 bases, leaving 16 bases between them. The V gene's germline CDR1 is LGHNA and CDR2 YSLEER. The CDR3 nucleotides are TGCGCCAGCAGCCGGGGGACGACGTTGTCCACTGAAGCTTTCTTT. Translated: CASSRGTTLSTEAFF.

This chain connects TRBV5-1 to TRBJ2-1; D assignment may be TRBD1 or TRBD2 (6 bases each). The DNA matches TRBJ2-7 better at its end, which makes the J call doubtful. The CDR3 totals 16 residues. Germline V gene sequence: CDR1 SGHRS, CDR2 YFSETQ. The CDR3 DNA reads TGCGCCAGCAGCTCCAAGGGGGGAAGCTCCTACAATGAGCAGTACTTC. Protein: CASSSKGGSSYNEQYF.

The chain recombines TRBV2 with TRBJ2-3, with D unclear. The CDR3 sequence is 13 residues long. V lost 3 bases, J lost 2 bases, and 6 bases lay in between. Germline values: CDR1 SNHLY, CDR2 FYNNEI. The CDR3 loop reads CASSETDTDTQYF. The CDR3 nucleotides are TGTGCCAGCAGTGAGACTGACACAGATACGCAGTATTTT.

This clonotype appeared a few times. This sequence joins TRBV4-1 and TRBJ2-6; 9 bases line up with TRBD1. Germline values: CDR1 MGHRA, CDR2 YSYEKL. The CDR3 loop spans 18 amino acids. The V gene end was trimmed by 2 bases and the J gene end by 1 base; junction bases not matched to a gene: 6. Here the CDR3 reads CASSQTGGTGSGANVLTF. The CDR3, as DNA: TGCGCCAGCAGCCAAACTGGAGGGACAGGGTCTGGGGCCAACGTCCTGACTTTC.

Of note for this clonotype: A read error may explain this, as a much larger clone is one base away. CDR3 loop: CTSSRGQGGGETQYF. CDR3 bases: TGTACCAGCAGCCGCGGACAGGGGGGAGGAGAGACCCAGTACTTC. The chain recombines TRBV7-9 with TRBJ2-5, with 10 bases matching TRBD1. The CDR3 is 15 amino acids. CDR1 and CDR2 from the germline V gene are SEHNR and FQNEAQ (reference sequence).

This clonotype is a singleton in its sample. The chain is built from TRBV20-1 and TRBJ2-7; the match to TRBD2 covers 8 bases. The J call may be incorrect, as the DNA end agrees better with TRBJ2-5. This CDR3 is built from 13 residues. Germline CDR1 and CDR2: DFQATT and SNEGSKA (reference sequence). This CDR3 is CSASVAGYETQYF. The DNA of the CDR3 is TGCAGTGCTAGTGTAGCGGGATACGAGACCCAGTACTTC.

DNA of the CDR3: TGTGCCAGCAGCCAAGATGGGGCAGTTGACTACGAGCAGTACTTC. It specifies CASSQDGAVDYEQYF. The chain employs TRBV4-2 and TRBJ2-7, with D possibly being TRBD1 (5 bases). V was pared by 0 bases and J by 3 bases, with 12 bases between. CDR1 LGHNA and CDR2 YNFKEQ come from the germline V gene. The CDR3 covers 15 residues.

This clonotype has only a few counts. This chain connects TRBV6-6 to TRBJ2-7, with unresolved D. Germline loops: CDR1 MNHNY, CDR2 SVGAGI (reference sequence). The germline V and J ends were trimmed by 5 bases and 2 bases, with 10 bases remaining between them. This CDR3 comprises 13 residues. CDR3 loop: CASSQLITYEQYF. The CDR3 coding sequence is TGTGCCAGCAGTCAACTAATTACCTACGAGCAGTACTTC.

The sample holds a few counts of this clonotype. The CDR3 protein is CASSLYRDRPNTGELFF. The CDR3 DNA reads as TGTGCCAGCTCACTGTATCGGGACAGGCCGAACACCGGGGAGCTGTTTTTT. The chain employs TRBV18 and TRBJ2-2; 8 bases map to TRBD1. V shed 4 bases and J 0 bases; nucleotides not matched to a gene: 7. The CDR3 length is 17 residues. Germline V gives CDR1 KGHSH, CDR2 LQKENI. Full variable domain (remainder filled in from reference TRBV18 and TRBJ2-2): NAGVMQNPRHLVRRRGQEARLRCSPMKGHSHVYWYRQLPEEGLKFMVYLQKENIIDESGMPKERFSAEFPKEGPSILRIQQVVRGDSAAYFCASSLYRDRPNTGELFFGEGSRLTVL.

This clonotype was observed a handful of times. The chain combines TRBV25-1 with TRBJ1-4, with 8 bases aligning to TRBD1. Germline V gene sequence: CDR1 MGHDK, CDR2 SYGVNS. J was trimmed by 3 bases and V by 4 bases; bases with no gene match: 4. CDR3 length: 15 residues. As DNA, the CDR3 is TGTGCCAGCAGTGCTACAGGGGGGGCTAATGAAAAACTGTTTTTT. Amino acid sequence: CASSATGGANEKLFF.

CDR3 sequence reads: CSARDGWGTEAFF. CDR3 sequence (DNA): TGCAGCGCCCGGGACGGGTGGGGCACTGAAGCTTTCTTT. The chain joins TRBV29-1 to TRBJ1-1; the D gene is possibly TRBD1 (5 bases). V was cut by 7 bases and J by 4 bases, with 16 bases left in between. CDR3 length equals 13 residues. Germline-derived CDR1 and CDR2 are SQVTM and ANQGSEA.

This clonotype turned up a few times. V gene TRBV14 combines with J gene TRBJ2-1, with 8 bases that match TRBD2. Trimming at V came to 1 base and at J to 1 base, leaving 3 bases not matched to a gene. The CDR3 runs to 16 residues. CDR1 is SGHDN, CDR2 FVKESK, per germline. The CDR3 here is CASSQVGLASYNEQFF. The CDR3 coding sequence is TGTGCCAGCAGCCAAGTCGGACTAGCTTCCTACAATGAGCAGTTCTTC.

The chain uses TRBV3-1 and TRBJ1-4; the D gene is possibly TRBD1 (5 bases). The CDR3 runs 13 residues. The V gene lost 1 base and the J gene lost 14 bases, with 14 bases spanning the gap. Per the germline V gene, CDR1 is LGHDT and CDR2 is YNNKEL (reference sequence). CDR3 sequence reads: CASSQGGNSRLFF. The CDR3 nucleotides are TGTGCCAGCAGCCAAGGGGGGAACAGTCGGCTGTTTTTT. The whole variable domain, filled in from reference TRBV3-1 and TRBJ1-4, reads DTAVSQTPKYLVTQMGNDKSIKCEQNLGHDTMYWYKQDSKKFLKIMFSYNNKELIINETVPNRFSPKSPDKAHLNLHINSLELGDSAVYFCASSQGGNSRLFFGSGTQLSVL.

The chain is built from TRBV20-1 and TRBJ1-2, with 7 nucleotides matching TRBD1. This CDR3 comprises 15 residues. The junction had 11 bases not matched to a gene; V was cut back by 3 bases and J by 4 bases. Germline V lookup: CDR1 DFQATT, CDR2 SNEGSKA (reference sequence). The CDR3: CSAREPQGGSYGYTF. CDR3 bases: TGCAGTGCTAGGGAACCCCAGGGGGGCTCCTATGGCTACACCTTC.

The rearrangement uses TRBV7-9 and TRBJ2-7, with D possibly matching TRBD1 (5 bases). There are 14 residues in the CDR3. V lost 5 bases and J lost 4, with 15 bases in between. From germline, CDR1 is SEHNR and CDR2 FQNEAQ (reference sequence). DNA of the CDR3: TGTGCCAGCAGCCCCGACAGCTCCAATTACGAGCAGTACTTC. It yields the protein CASSPDSSNYEQYF.

The V and J genes are TRBV29-1 and TRBJ2-1; 8 nucleotides line up with TRBD2. The germline CDR1 and CDR2 sequences are SQVTM and ANQGSEA. The V and J ends lost 5 bases and 10 bases, in that order; junction bases with no gene match: 10. The CDR3 length is 13 residues. CDR3 sequence: CSVSLAGKVEQFF. In nucleotides, the CDR3 is TGCAGCGTTAGCCTAGCGGGCAAAGTAGAGCAGTTCTTC.

The chain joins TRBV4-1 to TRBJ2-1; D perhaps matches TRBD2 (6 bases). The CDR3 spans 16 residues. The germline V gene has CDR1 MGHRA and CDR2 YSYEKL. Trimming shortened V by 0 bases and J by 7 bases, and 16 bases separated the two germline ends. The CDR3 DNA sequence: TGCGCCAGCAGCCAAGAGGGCGGGCTAGCGACTAATGAGCAGTTCTTC. Protein product: CASSQEGGLATNEQFF.

The chain links TRBV2 to TRBJ2-7; D might be TRBD1 or TRBD2, each matching 5 bases. The V gene's germline CDR1 is SNHLY and CDR2 FYNNEI. V was pared by 6 bases and J by 7 bases, with 19 bases between. The CDR3 has 14 residues. The CDR3 nucleotides read TGTGCCAGCAGCCTGGGGTTCATGGGGGATGAGCAGTACTTC. Translation gives CASSLGFMGDEQYF. The full variable domain, its missing parts supplied by reference TRBV2 and TRBJ2-7, is EPEVTQTPSHQVTQMGQEVILRCVPISNHLYFYWYRQILGQKVEFLVSFYNNEISEKSEIFDDQFSVERPDGSNFTLKIRSTKLEDSAMYFCASSLGFMGDEQYFGPGTRLTVT.